The T cell receptor beta chain under discussion was sequenced for a study of blood T cell repertoires in COVID-19. This clone is a singleton in its sample. With 1 base clipped from V and 2 bases from J, the junction kept 10 bases outside the gene matches. Germline CDR1 is SGHTA and CDR2 is FQGTGA. The CDR3 contains 18 residues. The data were produced by immunoSEQ multiplex PCR, yet TCRdb's version contains in-frame clones alone and is incomplete. The data contain about 220,000 clones, around 82% of them seen just once; the ten biggest clones take up roughly 13%. The sequence was collected from a human donor in a cohort sampled during active COVID-19. The source material was peripheral blood. The chain recombines TRBV7-3 with TRBJ2-2; 7 bases are shared with TRBD1. The CDR3 spells CASSLNNFGTDNTGELFF. The CDR3 DNA reads as TGTGCCAGCAGCTTAAATAATTTCGGGACAGACAACACCGGGGAGCTGTTTTTT.